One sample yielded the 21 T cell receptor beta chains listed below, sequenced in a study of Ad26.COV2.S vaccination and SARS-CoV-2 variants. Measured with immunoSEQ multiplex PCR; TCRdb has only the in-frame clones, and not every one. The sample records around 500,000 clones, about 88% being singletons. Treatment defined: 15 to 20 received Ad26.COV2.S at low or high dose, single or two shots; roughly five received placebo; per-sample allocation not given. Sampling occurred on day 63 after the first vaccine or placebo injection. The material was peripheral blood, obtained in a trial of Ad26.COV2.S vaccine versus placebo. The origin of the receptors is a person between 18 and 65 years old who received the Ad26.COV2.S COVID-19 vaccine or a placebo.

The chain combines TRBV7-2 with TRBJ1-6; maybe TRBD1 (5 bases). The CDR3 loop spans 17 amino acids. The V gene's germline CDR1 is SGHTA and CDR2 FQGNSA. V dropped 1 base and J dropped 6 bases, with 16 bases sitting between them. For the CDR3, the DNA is TGTGCCAGCAGCTTAGGGCCTCGGGGAGGGGTTAATTCACCCCTCCACTTT. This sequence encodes CASSLGPRGGVNSPLHF.

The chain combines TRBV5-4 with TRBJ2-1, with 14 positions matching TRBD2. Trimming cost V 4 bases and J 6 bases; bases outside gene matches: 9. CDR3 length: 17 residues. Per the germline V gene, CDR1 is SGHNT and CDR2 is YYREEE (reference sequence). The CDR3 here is CASSKRTSGGRGNEQFF. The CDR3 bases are TGTGCCAGCAGCAAGAGGACTAGCGGGGGGAGAGGCAATGAGCAGTTCTTC.

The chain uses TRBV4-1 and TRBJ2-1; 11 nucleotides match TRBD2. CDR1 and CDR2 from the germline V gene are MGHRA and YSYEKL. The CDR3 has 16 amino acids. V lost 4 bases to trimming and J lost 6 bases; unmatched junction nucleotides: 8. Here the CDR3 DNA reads TGCGCCAGCAGCCTCAGTAGCGGGAGGGCCCTCAATGAGCAGTTCTTC. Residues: CASSLSSGRALNEQFF.

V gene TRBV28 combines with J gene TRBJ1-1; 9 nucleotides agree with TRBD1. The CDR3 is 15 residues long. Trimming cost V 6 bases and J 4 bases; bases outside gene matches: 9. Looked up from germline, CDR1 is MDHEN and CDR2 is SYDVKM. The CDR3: CASSLQGAIGTEAFF. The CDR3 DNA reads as TGTGCCAGCAGCTTACAGGGGGCGATCGGCACTGAAGCTTTCTTT.

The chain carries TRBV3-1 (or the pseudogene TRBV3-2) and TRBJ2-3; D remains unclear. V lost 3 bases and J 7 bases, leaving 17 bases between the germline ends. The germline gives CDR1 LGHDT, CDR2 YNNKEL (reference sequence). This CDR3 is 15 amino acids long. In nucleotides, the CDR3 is TGTGCCAGCAGCCATCCCTCGGGCAGTACTCATACGCAGTATTTT. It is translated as CASSHPSGSTHTQYF.

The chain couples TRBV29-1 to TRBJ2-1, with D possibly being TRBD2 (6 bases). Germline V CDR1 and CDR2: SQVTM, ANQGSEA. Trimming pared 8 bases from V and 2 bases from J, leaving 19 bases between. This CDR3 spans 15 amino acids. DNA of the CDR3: TGCAGCCTCCTGGGTGGCGGGACGACCTACAATGAGCAGTTCTTC. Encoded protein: CSLLGGGTTYNEQFF.

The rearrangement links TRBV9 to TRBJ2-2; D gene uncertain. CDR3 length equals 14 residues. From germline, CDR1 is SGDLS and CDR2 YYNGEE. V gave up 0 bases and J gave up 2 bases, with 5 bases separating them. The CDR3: CASSVAINTGELFF. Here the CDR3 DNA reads TGTGCCAGCAGCGTAGCCATTAACACCGGGGAGCTGTTTTTT.

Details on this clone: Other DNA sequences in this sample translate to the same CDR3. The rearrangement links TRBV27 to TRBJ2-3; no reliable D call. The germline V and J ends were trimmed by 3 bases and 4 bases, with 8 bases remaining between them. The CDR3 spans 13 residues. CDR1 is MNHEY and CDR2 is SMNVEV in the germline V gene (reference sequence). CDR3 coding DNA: TGTGCCAGCAGTTTTACGTATGCAGATACGCAGTATTTT. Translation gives CASSFTYADTQYF.

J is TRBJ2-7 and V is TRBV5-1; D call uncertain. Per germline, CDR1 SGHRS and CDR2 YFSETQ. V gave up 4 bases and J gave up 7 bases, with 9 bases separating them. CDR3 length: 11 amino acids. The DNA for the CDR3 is TGCGCCAGCAGCATTATGGGGGAGCAGTACTTC. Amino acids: CASSIMGEQYF.

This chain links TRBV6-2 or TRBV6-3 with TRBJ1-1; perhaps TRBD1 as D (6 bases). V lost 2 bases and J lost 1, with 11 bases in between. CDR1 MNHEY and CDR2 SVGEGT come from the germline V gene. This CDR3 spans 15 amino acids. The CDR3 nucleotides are TGTGCCAGCAGTTACATCTGGACAGCGAACACTGAAGCTTTCTTT. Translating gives CASSYIWTANTEAFF.

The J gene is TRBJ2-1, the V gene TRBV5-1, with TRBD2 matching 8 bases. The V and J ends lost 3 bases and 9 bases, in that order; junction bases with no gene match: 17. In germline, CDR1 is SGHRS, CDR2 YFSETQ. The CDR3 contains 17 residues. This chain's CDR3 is CASSSRAGAGVSGEQFF. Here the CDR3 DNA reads TGCGCCAGCAGCTCCCGCGCGGGAGCGGGAGTTTCCGGTGAGCAGTTCTTC.

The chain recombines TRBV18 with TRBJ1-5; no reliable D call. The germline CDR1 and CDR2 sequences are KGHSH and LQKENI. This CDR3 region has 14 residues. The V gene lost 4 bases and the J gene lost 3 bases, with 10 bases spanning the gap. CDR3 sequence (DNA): TGTGCCAGCTCACAGCAGTCGGACAATCAGCCCCAGCATTTT. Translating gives CASSQQSDNQPQHF.

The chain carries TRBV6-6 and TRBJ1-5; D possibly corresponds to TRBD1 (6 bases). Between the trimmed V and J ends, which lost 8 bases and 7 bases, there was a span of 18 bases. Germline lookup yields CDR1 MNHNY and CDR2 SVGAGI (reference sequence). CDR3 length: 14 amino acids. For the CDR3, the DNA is TGTGCCAGCGACCCTACCAGGGGTGGACAGCCCCAGCATTTT. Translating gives CASDPTRGGQPQHF.

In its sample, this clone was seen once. This CDR3 reads CASSVGVAGSQETQYF. The CDR3 DNA sequence: TGTGCCAGCAGCGTAGGGGTAGCGGGGTCCCAAGAGACCCAGTACTTC. This chain connects TRBV9 to TRBJ2-5; TRBD2 aligns across 8 bases. This CDR3 contains 16 residues. The germline V gene encodes CDR1 SGDLS and CDR2 YYNGEE. V was clipped by 0 bases and J by 1 base; unmatched bases: 5.

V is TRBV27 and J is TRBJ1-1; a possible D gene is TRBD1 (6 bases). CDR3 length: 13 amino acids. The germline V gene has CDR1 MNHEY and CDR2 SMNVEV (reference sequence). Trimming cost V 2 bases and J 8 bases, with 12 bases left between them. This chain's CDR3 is CASSLRDTGEAFF. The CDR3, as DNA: TGTGCCAGCAGTTTACGGGACACCGGGGAAGCTTTCTTT.

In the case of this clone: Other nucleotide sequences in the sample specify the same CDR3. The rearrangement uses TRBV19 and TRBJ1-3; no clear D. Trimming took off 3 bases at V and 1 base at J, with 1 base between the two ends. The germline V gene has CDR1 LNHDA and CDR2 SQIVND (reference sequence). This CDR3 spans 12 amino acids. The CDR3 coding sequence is TGTGCCAGTAGTATTTCTGGAAACACCATATATTTT. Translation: CASSISGNTIYF.

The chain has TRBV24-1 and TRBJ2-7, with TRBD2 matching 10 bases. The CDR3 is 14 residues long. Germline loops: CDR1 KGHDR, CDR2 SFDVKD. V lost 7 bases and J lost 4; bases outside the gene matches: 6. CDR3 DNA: TGTGCCACCAGCCCGGGACTAGCGCCTTACGAGCAGTACTTC. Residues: CATSPGLAPYEQYF.

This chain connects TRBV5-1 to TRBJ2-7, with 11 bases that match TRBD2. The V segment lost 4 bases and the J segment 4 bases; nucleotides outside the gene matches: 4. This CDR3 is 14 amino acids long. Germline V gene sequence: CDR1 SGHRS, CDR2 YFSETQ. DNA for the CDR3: TGCGCCAGCAGCACTAGCGGGAGTGTTTACGAGCAGTACTTC. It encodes CASSTSGSVYEQYF.

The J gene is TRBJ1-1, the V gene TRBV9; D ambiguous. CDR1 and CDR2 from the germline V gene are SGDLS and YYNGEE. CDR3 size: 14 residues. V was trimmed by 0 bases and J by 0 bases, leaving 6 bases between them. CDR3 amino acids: CASSVADMNTEAFF. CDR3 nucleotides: TGTGCCAGCAGCGTAGCCGATATGAACACTGAAGCTTTCTTT.

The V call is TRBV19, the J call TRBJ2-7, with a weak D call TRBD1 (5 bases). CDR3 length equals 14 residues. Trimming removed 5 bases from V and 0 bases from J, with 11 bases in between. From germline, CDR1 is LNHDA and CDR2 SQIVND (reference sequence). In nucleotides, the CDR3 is TGTGCCAGTAGTTTCAGGGTGGGCTCCTACGAGCAGTACTTC. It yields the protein CASSFRVGSYEQYF.

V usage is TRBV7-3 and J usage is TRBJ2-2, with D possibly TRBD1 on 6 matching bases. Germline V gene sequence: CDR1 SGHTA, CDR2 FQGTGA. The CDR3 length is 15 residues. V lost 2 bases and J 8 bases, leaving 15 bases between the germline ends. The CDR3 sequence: CASSLDGGASGELFF. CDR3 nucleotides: TGTGCCAGCAGCTTAGATGGGGGCGCGTCAGGGGAGCTGTTTTTT.